The 32 T cell receptor beta chains reported below all come from one sample, sequenced in a study of T cells in Graves' hyperthyroidism and ophthalmopathy. TCR beta CDR3 regions were amplified from RNA transcripts. In the first-round RT-PCR of the TCR CDR3, the HTBI primer set was used. TCRdb ran MiXCR on the multiplex PCR reads and lists one entry per CDR3 protein. The sample gives fewer than 450,000 distinct CDR3 sequences, about a sixth of which show up once; almost 35% is in the top ten. The sample was blood. These receptors originate from a young woman with Graves' hyperthyroidism that later progressed to Graves' ophthalmopathy.

The chain uses TRBV12-3 or TRBV12-4 and TRBJ2-7, with TRBD1 matching over 9 bases. The CDR3 sequence is 14 residues long. V dropped 3 bases and J dropped 5; count of bases not matched to a gene: 5. The CDR3, as DNA: TGTGCCAGCAGTTTTGGGACAGGGTTCCACGAGCAGTACTTC. Its translation is CASSFGTGFHEQYF.

The table lists this clonotype with a few counts. V gene TRBV11-3 combines with J gene TRBJ1-2, with D uncertain. The CDR3 runs 16 residues. CDR1 is SGHNT, CDR2 YENEEA, per germline. The V end was cut by 0 bases, the J end by 4 bases, with 15 bases between. As DNA, the CDR3 is TGTGCCAGCAGCTTAGATCGTTGGGCGTATCTCTATGGCTACACCTTC. This gives the protein CASSLDRWAYLYGYTF.

The V and J genes are TRBV29-1 and TRBJ2-7; tentative D call: TRBD2 (6 bases). Germline V gene sequence: CDR1 SQVTM, CDR2 ANQGSEA. This CDR3 is 12 amino acids long. The V end was cut by 7 bases, the J end by 1 base, with 11 bases between. The CDR3 DNA follows: TGCAGCGGGGGGGACGGATCCTACGAGCAGTACTTC. Encoded protein: CSGGDGSYEQYF.

At least ten counts were recorded for this clonotype. The chain carries TRBV5-1 and TRBJ2-1; TRBD2 is a possible D gene (5 bases). The CDR3 runs to 16 residues. From germline, CDR1 is SGHRS and CDR2 YFSETQ. Trimming removed 1 base from V and 4 bases from J, with 15 bases in between. CDR3 amino acids: CASSLNPPGSYNEQFF. The DNA for the CDR3 is TGCGCCAGCAGCTTGAATCCGCCGGGGAGTTACAATGAGCAGTTCTTC. Combining the CDR3 with reference TRBV5-1 and TRBJ2-1 gives the whole variable domain KAGVTQTPRYLIKTRGQQVTLSCSPISGHRSVSWYQQTPGQGLQFLFEYFSETQRNKGNFPGRFSGRQFSNSRSEMNVSTLELGDSALYLCASSLNPPGSYNEQFFGPGTRLTVL.

This sequence joins TRBV20-1 and TRBJ2-5; 7 bases are a match to TRBD2. This CDR3 spans 15 amino acids. V trimming: 5 bases; J trimming: 9 bases; junction bases outside the gene matches: 18. Looked up from germline, CDR1 is DFQATT and CDR2 is SNEGSKA (reference sequence). The CDR3 sequence is CSAEGWGGGSGSQYF. The CDR3 DNA reads TGCAGTGCTGAGGGGTGGGGGGGTGGCTCAGGATCCCAGTACTTC.

This clonotype was seen many times. The chain carries TRBV5-1 and TRBJ1-2; 8 positions match TRBD1. After removal of 3 bases from V and 3 bases from J, the junction contained 4 bases not matched to a gene. There are 14 residues in the CDR3. Germline CDR1 and CDR2: SGHRS and YFSETQ. The CDR3 loop is CASSSRGLDYGYTF. The CDR3 DNA follows: TGCGCCAGCAGCTCCAGGGGGCTTGACTATGGCTACACCTTC. The complete variable domain, with remaining parts taken from reference TRBV5-1 and TRBJ1-2, reads KAGVTQTPRYLIKTRGQQVTLSCSPISGHRSVSWYQQTPGQGLQFLFEYFSETQRNKGNFPGRFSGRQFSNSRSEMNVSTLELGDSALYLCASSSRGLDYGYTFGSGTRLTVV.

Notes on this clonotype: One base away lies a much larger clone, so this may be a sequencing read error. The rearrangement uses TRBV9 and TRBJ1-1; D gene uncertain. The CDR3 is 12 residues long. V was pared by 3 bases and J by 1 base, with 4 bases between. Germline V lookup: CDR1 SGDLS, CDR2 YYNGEE. The CDR3 is CASSASNTEAFF. CDR3 sequence (DNA): TGTGCCAGCAGCGCCTCGAACACTGAAGCTTTCTTT.

This clonotype was recorded many times. The rearrangement links TRBV27 to TRBJ1-1, with D unclear. Germline loops: CDR1 MNHEY, CDR2 SMNVEV (reference sequence). CDR3 length: 13 residues. The ends were cut back, 2 bases at V and 7 bases at J, with 11 bases in the middle. The CDR3 region is CASSLHSSREAFF. As DNA, the CDR3 is TGTGCCAGCAGTTTACACAGCTCACGTGAAGCTTTCTTT.

This clonotype appeared a few times. The J gene is TRBJ2-1, the V gene TRBV28; D may be TRBD1 or TRBD2 (5 bases each). Trimming pared 4 bases from V and 3 bases from J, leaving 13 bases between. The CDR3 covers 15 residues. CDR1 MDHEN and CDR2 SYDVKM come from the germline V gene. CDR3 residues: CASSSGPLSYNEQFF. CDR3 coding DNA: TGTGCCAGCAGTTCGGGACCGCTTAGCTACAATGAGCAGTTCTTC. Using reference TRBV28 and TRBJ2-1 for the parts outside the CDR3, the full variable domain is DVKVTQSSRYLVKRTGEKVFLECVQDMDHENMFWYRQDPGLGLRLIYFSYDVKMKEKGDIPEGYSVSREKKERFSLILESASTNQTSMYLCASSSGPLSYNEQFFGPGTRLTVL.

This clonotype was observed at least ten times. The gene calls are TRBV3-1 and TRBJ1-2; 12 positions agree with TRBD1. The V gene's germline CDR1 is LGHDT and CDR2 YNNKEL (reference sequence). The CDR3 runs to 15 residues. Trimming removed 4 bases from V and 8 bases from J; junction bases left unmatched: 8. CDR3 sequence: CASSPRGQGAKGYTF. The CDR3 DNA sequence: TGTGCCAGCAGCCCGCGGGGACAGGGGGCGAAAGGCTACACCTTC.

This clonotype was recorded at least ten times. The rearrangement links TRBV12-3 or TRBV12-4 to TRBJ1-1, with unresolved D. The length of the CDR3 is 13 residues. V was cut by 3 bases and J by 3 bases, with 8 bases left in between. The CDR3 loop reads CASSLMWDTEAFF. The CDR3 DNA follows: TGTGCCAGCAGTTTGATGTGGGACACTGAAGCTTTCTTT.

This clonotype was detected a few times. A clone one base away is much larger, so this may be a read error. The rearrangement links TRBV7-9 to TRBJ1-4, with D perhaps TRBD1 (5 bases). The ends were cut back, 4 bases at V and 9 bases at J, with 15 bases in the middle. This CDR3 is 14 amino acids long. CDR1 is SEHNR, CDR2 FQNEAQ, per germline (reference sequence). The CDR3: CASSSGTGNKKLFF. In DNA form, the CDR3 reads TGTGCCAGCAGCTCTGGGACGGGGAATAAAAAACTGTTTTTT.

This clonotype has only a few counts. The rearrangement joins TRBV11-2 to TRBJ2-7; no reliable D call. V was shortened by 5 bases and J by 7 bases, with 18 bases between the two germline ends. Looked up from germline, CDR1 is SGHAT and CDR2 is FQNNGV. The CDR3 extends over 14 amino acids. Written as DNA, the CDR3 is TGTGCCAGCAGCCTCTCCACTGAATTCGGGGAGCAGTACTTC. Its translation: CASSLSTEFGEQYF.

DNA of the CDR3: TGTGCCAGCTCCGGGAGCAGGGGGGATTTTAACTATGGCTACACCTTC. It translates to CASSGSRGDFNYGYTF. V usage is TRBV6-1 and J usage is TRBJ1-2; 7 bases agree with TRBD1. V was pared by 8 bases and J by 1 base, with 13 bases of the junction left unmatched. The CDR3 totals 16 residues. In germline, CDR1 is MNHNS, CDR2 SASEGT.

The genes are TRBV7-9 and TRBJ2-2, with D unclear. Trimming pared 3 bases from V and 2 bases from J, leaving 25 bases between. Germline V gene sequence: CDR1 SEHNR, CDR2 FQNEAQ (reference sequence). CDR3 size: 20 residues. The CDR3 DNA sequence: TGTGCCAGCAGCTTTCGGCTACCTACTCGGCTAGAAACAAACACCGGGGAGCTGTTTTTT. Translation: CASSFRLPTRLETNTGELFF.

J is TRBJ1-2 and V is TRBV20-1; 7 bases are a match to TRBD1. V trimming: 1 base; J trimming: 8 bases; junction bases outside the gene matches: 10. The germline gives CDR1 DFQATT, CDR2 SNEGSKA (reference sequence). The CDR3 length is 14 residues. The chain's CDR3 is CSARVRQGIFGYTF. The DNA for the CDR3 is TGCAGTGCTAGAGTGAGACAGGGAATCTTCGGCTACACCTTC.

This clonotype was counted at least ten times. This chain connects TRBV3-1 to TRBJ2-2; TRBD1 might be the D (6 bases). CDR3 size: 15 residues. The ends were cut back, 1 base at V and 5 bases at J, with 11 bases in the middle. Germline V lookup: CDR1 LGHDT, CDR2 YNNKEL (reference sequence). In DNA, the CDR3 is TGTGCCAGCAGCCAAGCGGCCAGGGGAACCGGGGAGCTGTTTTTT. This gives the protein CASSQAARGTGELFF.

This clonotype was recorded many times. The J gene is TRBJ2-3, the V gene TRBV12-3 or TRBV12-4; TRBD2 is a possible D gene (6 bases). The CDR3 runs 14 residues. V lost 3 bases to trimming and J lost 6 bases, with 13 bases between them. The CDR3 DNA follows: TGTGCCAGCAGTTTTGACGGAGGGCGTGATACGCAGTATTTT. Encoded protein: CASSFDGGRDTQYF.

This clonotype has a count of ten or more. For the CDR3, the DNA is TGTGCCAGCTCGCCGGTCAGCGGGAGACTGACAGATACGCAGTATTTT. It yields the protein CASSPVSGRLTDTQYF. The chain carries TRBV27 and TRBJ2-3; 8 nucleotides match TRBD2. Per germline, CDR1 MNHEY and CDR2 SMNVEV (reference sequence). The J segment lost 3 bases and the V segment lost 8 bases, leaving 13 bases of the junction unmatched. CDR3 length: 16 residues.

In this sample, this clonotype turned up a few times. The chain is built from TRBV5-1 and TRBJ1-2; D not resolved. Germline CDR1 is SGHRS and CDR2 is YFSETQ. This CDR3 is built from 16 residues. The V and J ends lost 3 bases and 4 bases respectively, with 19 bases between them. CDR3 residues: CASSWGIADDLYGYTF. The CDR3 coding sequence is TGCGCCAGCAGCTGGGGTATCGCAGACGACCTCTATGGCTACACCTTC. Drawing the rest from reference TRBV5-1 and TRBJ1-2, the complete variable domain is KAGVTQTPRYLIKTRGQQVTLSCSPISGHRSVSWYQQTPGQGLQFLFEYFSETQRNKGNFPGRFSGRQFSNSRSEMNVSTLELGDSALYLCASSWGIADDLYGYTFGSGTRLTVV.

This sequence joins TRBV6-2 or TRBV6-3 and TRBJ1-4; the D gene is possibly TRBD1 (6 bases). The CDR3 length is 14 residues. V dropped 6 bases and J dropped 8 bases, with 16 bases sitting between them. Germline V gene data show CDR1 as MNHEY and CDR2 as SVGEGT. This CDR3 is CASSFGQWGEKLFF. The CDR3 DNA reads TGTGCCAGCAGCTTTGGACAGTGGGGGGAAAAACTGTTTTTT.

Many counts were recorded for this clonotype. V usage is TRBV12-3 or TRBV12-4 and J usage is TRBJ2-4; D might be TRBD1 (6 bases). The length of the CDR3 is 15 residues. Trimming shortened V by 5 bases and J by 15 bases, and 26 bases separated the two germline ends. The CDR3 bases are TGTGCCAGCAGTCGTACAGGGACAAGCGGTCAGGGTCGGTACTTC. Residues: CASSRTGTSGQGRYF.

This clonotype was counted at least ten times. The chain recombines TRBV2 with TRBJ2-1, with 11 bases that match TRBD1. Germline V CDR1 and CDR2: SNHLY, FYNNEI. V was clipped by 11 bases and J by 7 bases; unmatched bases: 10. CDR3 length: 14 amino acids. CDR3 sequence: CAGHAGTGGNEQFF. CDR3 coding DNA: TGTGCCGGACACGCCGGGACAGGGGGAAATGAGCAGTTCTTC.

J is TRBJ2-5 and V is TRBV12-3 or TRBV12-4; TRBD2 aligns across 8 bases. V lost 5 bases and J lost 1; bases outside the gene matches: 9. This CDR3 has 16 amino acids. The CDR3, as DNA: TGTGCCAGCAGTCAATCCGGGACTAGTTTCCAAGAGACCCAGTACTTC. It specifies CASSQSGTSFQETQYF.

This clonotype was observed at least ten times. CDR3 DNA: TGCGCCAGCAGTCCCGGGACTTTCCGGGGCGCCGGGGAGCTGTTTTTT. Encoded protein: CASSPGTFRGAGELFF. The chain joins TRBV10-2 to TRBJ2-2, with D possibly matching TRBD2 (6 bases). The CDR3 runs to 16 residues. Germline V gene lookup returns CDR1 WSHSY and CDR2 SAAADI. Trimming took 5 bases from V and 6 from J, leaving 19 bases between them.

Remarks on this clonotype: One end of the junction fails to match germline, which may point to a read error. This chain uses TRBV30 with TRBJ2-3, with TRBD2 identical over 13 bases. CDR3 size: 15 residues. The germline V gene encodes CDR1 GTSNPN and CDR2 SVGIG (reference sequence). In DNA form, the CDR3 reads TGTGCCTGGCTCGGGACTAGCGGGGACACAAATACGCAGTATTTT. This gives the protein CAWLGTSGDTNTQYF.

At least ten counts were recorded for this clonotype. V and J are TRBV28 and TRBJ2-7, with 8 nucleotides matching TRBD1. J was trimmed by 1 base and V by 6 bases; bases with no gene match: 5. Looked up from germline, CDR1 is MDHEN and CDR2 is SYDVKM. The length of the CDR3 is 14 residues. The CDR3 DNA reads as TGTGCCAGCAGAACGACAGGGGTATCCTACGAGCAGTACTTC. This translates into CASRTTGVSYEQYF.

This sequence joins TRBV28 and TRBJ2-6, with a tentative D call TRBD1 (6 bases). The ends were cut back, 4 bases at V and 2 bases at J, with 12 bases in the middle. Germline loops: CDR1 MDHEN, CDR2 SYDVKM. The CDR3 length is 16 residues. CDR3 DNA sequence: TGTGCCAGCAGTTCCCCCGGGACAACTGGGGCCAACGTCCTGACTTTC. Its translation: CASSSPGTTGANVLTF.

This clonotype occurred many times. The chain uses TRBV6-1 and TRBJ1-5; D not certain. V dropped 1 base and J dropped 1 base, with 8 bases sitting between them. The CDR3 runs 15 residues. Germline V CDR1 and CDR2: MNHNS, SASEGT. CDR3: CASSEGIGSNQPQHF. The CDR3 region has the DNA TGTGCCAGCAGTGAAGGAATCGGGAGCAATCAGCCCCAGCATTTT.

This clonotype has a count of ten or more. The CDR3 DNA reads as TGTGCCAGCAGTGATGGTGGCGGGGAGCTGTTTTTT. It yields the protein CASSDGGGELFF. V gene TRBV2 combines with J gene TRBJ2-2, with no clear D. Between the trimmed V and J ends, which lost 3 bases and 7 bases, there was a span of 6 bases. The CDR3 sequence is 12 residues long. Germline-derived CDR1 and CDR2 are SNHLY and FYNNEI.

At least ten counts were recorded for this clonotype. V and J are TRBV27 and TRBJ2-1; 14 nucleotides align to TRBD2. This CDR3 is built from 16 residues. Per germline, CDR1 MNHEY and CDR2 SMNVEV (reference sequence). The V and J ends lost 4 bases and 7 bases, in that order; junction bases with no gene match: 6. The CDR3 sequence: CASSYLTSGGANEQFF. The CDR3 region has the DNA TGTGCCAGCAGTTACCTGACTAGCGGGGGGGCGAATGAGCAGTTCTTC.

The rearrangement joins TRBV14 to TRBJ2-5; possible D gene TRBD1, 6 bases. The V gene lost 3 bases and the J gene lost 7 bases, with 15 bases spanning the gap. Per the germline V gene, CDR1 is SGHDN and CDR2 is FVKESK. The CDR3 runs 14 residues. Here the CDR3 DNA reads TGTGCCAGCAGCCAGGGACATGTCGGAGGGACCCAGTACTTC. Protein product: CASSQGHVGGTQYF.